These 25 T cell receptor beta chains were sequenced from one sample in a study of control samples from healthy donors and cancer patients. TCRdb's copy holds only in-frame clones and misses some; the assay was immunoSEQ multiplex PCR. Among more than 35,000 clones listed, around 94% were seen once. Sequenced input: blood. The source of these receptors is a man aged 55 to 70 in good health.

Comment on this clone: One end of the junction does not line up with germline, which may come from a read error. The rearrangement links TRBV7-7 to TRBJ2-1; 7 bases agree with TRBD2. Germline assignment: CDR1 SSHAT and CDR2 FNYEAQ (reference sequence). The CDR3 length is 15 residues. Written as DNA, the CDR3 is TGTGCTAGCAGCTTAGCAGCGGGGACCTACAATGAGCAGTTCTTC. Its translation is CASSLAAGTYNEQFF.

The rearrangement uses TRBV19 and TRBJ2-1, with D tentatively TRBD1 or TRBD2 (5 bases each). Germline loops: CDR1 LNHDA, CDR2 SQIVND (reference sequence). This CDR3 region has 13 residues. Trimming took off 0 bases at V and 10 bases at J, with 10 bases between the two ends. The CDR3 is CASSIEGVTEQFF. The CDR3 coding sequence is TGTGCCAGTAGTATAGAGGGGGTCACCGAGCAGTTCTTC.

The chain links TRBV9 to TRBJ2-1; 8 bases match TRBD2. V was clipped by 4 bases and J by 4 bases; unmatched bases: 10. Germline-derived CDR1 and CDR2 are SGDLS and YYNGEE. The CDR3 extends over 16 amino acids. The CDR3: CASSHIRGGRYNEQFF. The CDR3 DNA follows: TGTGCCAGCAGCCATATTCGAGGCGGGAGGTACAATGAGCAGTTCTTC.

V is TRBV5-4 and J is TRBJ2-5; unclear D gene. CDR1 is SGHNT, CDR2 YYREEE, per germline (reference sequence). The V and J ends lost 0 bases and 2 bases respectively, with 20 bases between them. This CDR3 is 18 amino acids long. CDR3 in DNA: TGTGCCAGCAGCTTGGAGGGCAGCACCTTCTTGTCGCAAGAGACCCAGTACTTC. Translation gives CASSLEGSTFLSQETQYF.

The chain couples TRBV6-4 to TRBJ2-3; 9 bases are a match to TRBD2. The length of the CDR3 is 15 residues. Trimming cost V 3 bases and J 4 bases; bases outside gene matches: 5. Germline CDR1 is MRHNA and CDR2 is SNTAGT. The CDR3 DNA reads TGTGCCAGCAGTGAATCGGCGGGAGGGCCAGATACGCAGTATTTT. Its translation: CASSESAGGPDTQYF.

V and J are TRBV2 and TRBJ1-4, with 9 bases matching TRBD1. This CDR3 has 14 residues. The junction had 6 bases not matched to a gene; V was cut back by 5 bases and J by 8 bases. CDR1 is SNHLY, CDR2 FYNNEI, per germline. CDR3 nucleotides: TGTGCCAGCAGTCCGGGACAGGGAGAGGAAAAACTGTTTTTT. Amino acid sequence: CASSPGQGEEKLFF.

The chain has TRBV2 and TRBJ1-2; a weak D match, TRBD1 (6 bases). The CDR3 is made up of 12 amino acids. Germline-derived CDR1 and CDR2 are SNHLY and FYNNEI. CDR3 region: CAKRGLNQGYTF. CDR3 in DNA: TGTGCTAAGCGGGGGCTGAATCAGGGCTACACCTTC.

The chain has TRBV19 and TRBJ1-4; 12 bases align to TRBD1. V dropped 11 bases and J dropped 10; count of bases not matched to a gene: 17. Germline values: CDR1 LNHDA, CDR2 SQIVND (reference sequence). CDR3 length equals 16 residues. CDR3 DNA sequence: TGTGCCTCCACTATCGGGACAGGGGGCGGCTGGGGAAAACTGTTTTTT. It specifies CASTIGTGGGWGKLFF.

The chain recombines TRBV4-2 with TRBJ2-3; perhaps TRBD1 as D (6 bases). V was pared by 4 bases and J by 0 bases, with 8 bases between. The CDR3 is 14 amino acids. Germline CDR1 is LGHNA and CDR2 is YNFKEQ. The CDR3 DNA is TGTGCCAGCAGCCGGGACACCAGCACAGATACGCAGTATTTT. Its translation: CASSRDTSTDTQYF.

The chain couples TRBV30 to TRBJ2-7; TRBD2 might be the D (6 bases). V gave up 2 bases and J gave up 5 bases, with 16 bases separating them. From germline, CDR1 is GTSNPN and CDR2 SVGIG (reference sequence). This CDR3 contains 14 residues. As DNA, the CDR3 is TGTGCCTGGAGTCAGACGGGAGCCCCCCACGAGCAGTACTTC. Translation gives CAWSQTGAPHEQYF.

The CDR3 loop is CASSGRYTEAFF. CDR3 DNA: TGTGCCAGTAGTGGGAGGTACACTGAAGCTTTCTTT. V gene TRBV19 combines with J gene TRBJ1-1; D remains ambiguous. Germline V gives CDR1 LNHDA, CDR2 SQIVND (reference sequence). The CDR3 is made up of 12 amino acids. The germline V and J ends were trimmed by 5 bases and 3 bases, with 7 bases remaining between them.

V is TRBV4-2 and J is TRBJ1-2, with D tentatively TRBD1 (5 bases). This CDR3 region has 16 residues. The V end lost 1 base, the J end lost 6 bases, and 18 bases lay between the germline ends. Germline CDR1 and CDR2: LGHNA and YNFKEQ. The CDR3 DNA reads as TGTGCCAGCAGCCAAGTGAGGCAGGGTGTCTATGATGGCTACACCTTC. Protein: CASSQVRQGVYDGYTF.

J is TRBJ1-1 and V is TRBV19, with D unclear. The CDR3 totals 13 residues. The V end lost 2 bases, the J end lost 9 bases, and 13 bases lay between the germline ends. Germline CDR1 reads LNHDA; CDR2 reads SQIVND (reference sequence). CDR3 in amino acids: CASSISRQKKAFF. DNA for the CDR3: TGTGCCAGTAGTATATCCCGCCAAAAAAAAGCTTTCTTT.

This chain joins TRBV3-1 (or the pseudogene TRBV3-2) and TRBJ2-1; D is ambiguous. V was clipped by 5 bases and J by 6 bases, with 11 bases between them. CDR1 is LGHDT, CDR2 YNNKEL, per germline (reference sequence). The CDR3 consists of 13 residues. CDR3 residues: CASSLRFPNEQFF. In nucleotides, the CDR3 is TGTGCCAGCAGCTTACGATTCCCCAATGAGCAGTTCTTC.

The chain uses TRBV5-1 and TRBJ2-2, with 8 nucleotides matching TRBD1. The CDR3 has 16 residues. Germline CDR1 SGHRS, CDR2 YFSETQ. The trim removed 1 base at V and 3 bases at J, leaving 5 bases unmatched. The CDR3 nucleotides read TGCGCCAGCAGCTTGTCCGGGACAGGATACACCGGGGAGCTGTTTTTT. Its protein product is CASSLSGTGYTGELFF. The variable domain in full, completed from reference TRBV5-1 and TRBJ2-2, reads KAGVTQTPRYLIKTRGQQVTLSCSPISGHRSVSWYQQTPGQGLQFLFEYFSETQRNKGNFPGRFSGRQFSNSRSEMNVSTLELGDSALYLCASSLSGTGYTGELFFGEGSRLTVL.

The chain joins TRBV3-1 (or the pseudogene TRBV3-2) to TRBJ2-5; D gene uncertain. The CDR3 has 13 residues. Trimming removed 1 base from V and 5 bases from J, with 8 bases in between. Germline loops: CDR1 LGHDT, CDR2 YNNKEL (reference sequence). The CDR3 nucleotides are TGTGCCAGCAGCCAAGCAATCCCCGAGACCCAGTACTTC. Translating gives CASSQAIPETQYF.

This sequence joins TRBV5-5 and TRBJ1-2, with TRBD1 matching 7 bases. The J segment lost 3 bases and the V segment lost 2 bases, leaving 4 bases of the junction unmatched. Germline loops: CDR1 SGHKS, CDR2 YYEKEE (reference sequence). CDR3 length equals 14 residues. CDR3 nucleotides: TGTGCCAGCAGCTTCGGGACAGAACACTATGGCTACACCTTC. Its protein product is CASSFGTEHYGYTF.

The genes are TRBV10-3 and TRBJ2-3; the match to TRBD2 covers 11 bases. V was clipped by 6 bases and J by 6 bases; unmatched bases: 17. The germline V gene encodes CDR1 ENHRY and CDR2 SYGVKD. This CDR3 spans 18 amino acids. CDR3: CAIRNPGLADLGVDTQYF. The DNA for the CDR3 is TGTGCCATCAGAAACCCGGGACTAGCGGACCTCGGCGTTGATACGCAGTATTTT.

The chain employs TRBV11-3 and TRBJ2-5; D is unresolved. V dropped 2 bases and J dropped 2 bases, with 6 bases sitting between them. CDR3 length: 13 residues. The germline V gene has CDR1 SGHNT and CDR2 YENEEA. The CDR3 nucleotides are TGTGCCAGCAGCTTAAATGGGCAAGAGACCCAGTACTTC. It codes for CASSLNGQETQYF. Filled out from reference TRBV11-3 and TRBJ2-5, the complete variable domain reads EAGVVQSPRYKIIEKKQPVAFWCNPISGHNTLYWYLQNLGQGPELLIRYENEEAVDDSQLPKDRFSAERLKGVDSTLKIQPAELGDSAVYLCASSLNGQETQYFGPGTRLLVL.

CDR3 nucleotide sequence: TGTGCCAGCAGGGCGGCGTCAGGGACAGAGACCCAGTACTTC. Translation gives CASRAASGTETQYF. The chain uses TRBV5-7 and TRBJ2-5; D assignment may be TRBD1 or TRBD2 (5 bases each). TRBV5-7 counts as an open reading frame of uncertain function. The CDR3 length is 14 residues. Trimming took 5 bases from V and 4 from J, leaving 15 bases between them.

The rearrangement uses TRBV29-1 and TRBJ2-1; possible D gene TRBD2, 6 bases. Germline V gives CDR1 SQVTM, CDR2 ANQGSEA. The V and J ends lost 5 bases and 7 bases respectively, with 27 bases between them. CDR3 size: 17 residues. The CDR3 is CSVKRPGHGRRANEQFF. CDR3 coding DNA: TGCAGCGTTAAACGACCCGGACACGGGAGACGGGCAAATGAGCAGTTCTTC.

The chain joins TRBV6-5 to TRBJ1-1, with D maybe TRBD1 (5 bases). CDR1 is MNHEY and CDR2 is SVGAGI in the germline V gene. The CDR3 runs to 15 residues. With 4 bases removed from V and 2 bases from J, the gap between germline ends came to 14 bases. For the CDR3, the DNA is TGTGCCAGCAGTTTAACCTTGACAGAAAACACTGAAGCTTTCTTT. It specifies CASSLTLTENTEAFF.

The chain employs TRBV3-1 (or the pseudogene TRBV3-2) and TRBJ2-7; D gene uncertain. CDR3 length equals 14 residues. The V end lost 2 bases, the J end lost 0 bases, and 8 bases lay between the germline ends. CDR1 is LGHDT, CDR2 YNNKEL, per germline (reference sequence). The CDR3 protein is CASSQWADSYEQYF. DNA of the CDR3: TGTGCCAGCAGCCAATGGGCGGACTCCTACGAGCAGTACTTC.

The genes are TRBV7-3 and TRBJ2-2, with D tentatively TRBD2 (5 bases). The CDR3 covers 15 residues. Trimming stripped 2 bases from V and 5 bases from J, with 12 bases between. Germline loops: CDR1 SGHTA, CDR2 FQGTGA. This chain's CDR3 is CASSLAGGVTGELFF. In DNA form, the CDR3 reads TGTGCCAGCAGCTTAGCGGGTGGAGTTACCGGGGAGCTGTTTTTT.

The chain combines TRBV24-1 with TRBJ2-1; weak D call: TRBD1 (6 bases). In germline, CDR1 is KGHDR, CDR2 SFDVKD. The V gene lost 3 bases and the J gene lost 0 bases, with 11 bases spanning the gap. The CDR3 length is 16 residues. The CDR3 sequence is CATSDPKGHSYNEQFF. The CDR3, as DNA: TGTGCCACCAGTGATCCGAAGGGACACTCCTACAATGAGCAGTTCTTC.